This T cell receptor beta chain was identified during a study of cytomegalovirus exposure and HLA in healthy donors. About the study: The early release's HLA-typed donors yielded roughly 85 million unique TCRs.

Amplification used 60 Vbeta primers and 13 Jbeta primers. The table came from immunoSEQ multiplex PCR; TCRdb's copy has only in-frame clones and leaves some out. The sample holds fewer than 120,000 clones; 65% to 85% are singletons and the top ten take around 5.9%. Study-wide points: Later on, a genetic analysis was performed. It linked a missense variant in DCLRE1C with V- and J-gene trimming of TCR beta.

To note about this clone: Its specificity is not known.

CDR1 and CDR2 (germline): SGHNT, YENEEA. CDR3 size: 18 residues. V was clipped by 1 base and J by 1 base, with 17 bases between them. The J gene is TRBJ2-4, the V gene TRBV11-3, with D possibly TRBD1 on 6 matching bases. The specimen sequenced was PBMCs. The receptor's source is a man aged 25-45 years in good health and CMV-seropositive. CDR3 amino acids: CASSLGPLTGRAKNIQYF. CDR3 sequence (DNA): TGTGCCAGCAGCTTAGGTCCCTTGACAGGACGCGCCAAAAACATTCAGTACTTC. Filled out from reference TRBV11-3 and TRBJ2-4, the complete variable domain reads EAGVVQSPRYKIIEKKQPVAFWCNPISGHNTLYWYLQNLGQGPELLIRYENEEAVDDSQLPKDRFSAERLKGVDSTLKIQPAELGDSAVYLCASSLGPLTGRAKNIQYFGAGTRLSVL.